One sample yielded the 27 T cell receptor beta chains listed below, sequenced in a study of T cell responses to AZD1222 COVID-19 vaccine. Clones were sequenced by immunoSEQ multiplex PCR, and TCRdb holds only the in-frame ones, with some missing. The sample includes 180,000 or so clones, about 90% of them seen just once. The sample was peripheral blood, taken 28 days after the second AZD1222 dose. The source is an adult who received the AZD1222 COVID-19 vaccine.

The gene calls are TRBV25-1 and TRBJ2-7, with 10 positions matching TRBD1. CDR1 is MGHDK, CDR2 SYGVNS, per germline. The CDR3 sequence is 13 residues long. V lost 8 bases to trimming and J lost 6 bases; unmatched junction nucleotides: 7. The CDR3 sequence is CASSGTGAGEQYF. The CDR3 DNA sequence: TGTGCCAGCTCCGGGACAGGGGCGGGCGAGCAGTACTTC.

The table lists this clone with a count of one. The chain couples TRBV19 to TRBJ2-7; D possibly matches TRBD1 or TRBD2 (6 bases each). Germline V lookup: CDR1 LNHDA, CDR2 SQIVND (reference sequence). V lost 7 bases and J lost 6, with 16 bases in between. This CDR3 spans 13 amino acids. CDR3 nucleotides: TGTGCCAGTAATGGCAGCCCGGGGGCCGAGCAGTACTTC. Amino acids: CASNGSPGAEQYF. Full variable domain (outside the CDR3, taken from reference TRBV19 and TRBJ2-7): DGGITQSPKYLFRKEGQNVTLSCEQNLNHDAMYWYRQDPGQGLRLIYYSQIVNDFQKGDIAEGYSVSREKKESFPLTVTSAQKNPTAFYLCASNGSPGAEQYFGPGTRLTVT.

The V call is TRBV6-5, the J call TRBJ1-2; D possibly corresponds to TRBD1 (5 bases). The CDR3 is 13 residues long. Trimming stripped 3 bases from V and 6 bases from J, with 11 bases between. Germline values: CDR1 MNHEY, CDR2 SVGAGI. DNA of the CDR3: TGTGCCAGCAGTTATGGGATGGGGGATGGCTACACCTTC. Its translation is CASSYGMGDGYTF.

Only one count was recorded for this clone. V is TRBV11-2 and J is TRBJ2-2, with unresolved D. CDR3 length: 14 residues. Trimming removed 7 bases at V and 2 bases at J, with 11 bases between. Germline V CDR1 and CDR2: SGHAT, FQNNGV. CDR3 loop: CASTRVTNTGELFF. CDR3 nucleotide sequence: TGTGCCAGCACCCGGGTTACTAACACCGGGGAGCTGTTTTTT.

J is TRBJ2-5 and V is TRBV5-1; D is uncertain. The germline V gene encodes CDR1 SGHRS and CDR2 YFSETQ. Trimming removed 2 bases at V and 0 bases at J, with 2 bases between. The CDR3 runs to 12 residues. The CDR3 region is CASSFDQETQYF. CDR3 coding DNA: TGCGCCAGCAGCTTCGACCAAGAGACCCAGTACTTC.

The chain couples TRBV6-5 to TRBJ1-2, with a tentative D call TRBD1 (6 bases). Germline CDR1 and CDR2: MNHEY and SVGAGI. This CDR3 is built from 12 residues. The V end lost 4 bases, the J end lost 10 bases, and 13 bases lay between the germline ends. CDR3 protein: CASSSGTPFYTF. DNA of the CDR3: TGTGCCAGCAGTTCCGGGACACCTTTCTACACCTTC.

V gene TRBV20-1 combines with J gene TRBJ2-7, with D hard to call. With 3 bases removed from V and 1 base from J, the gap between germline ends came to 13 bases. The germline gives CDR1 DFQATT, CDR2 SNEGSKA (reference sequence). The CDR3 contains 14 residues. The CDR3, as DNA: TGCAGTGCTAGTCTGACGGGTTCTTCCTACGAGCAGTACTTC. It specifies CSASLTGSSYEQYF.

V gene TRBV30 combines with J gene TRBJ1-2; TRBD1 agrees at 8 bases. This CDR3 is 17 amino acids long. The trim removed 2 bases at V and 3 bases at J, leaving 14 bases unmatched. CDR1 and CDR2 from the germline V gene are GTSNPN and SVGIG (reference sequence). CDR3 amino acids: CAWSTLTGDLSHYGYTF. Here the CDR3 DNA reads TGTGCCTGGAGTACTCTGACAGGGGATCTCTCTCACTATGGCTACACCTTC.

The rearrangement joins TRBV19 to TRBJ1-4, with 9 nucleotides matching TRBD1. The CDR3 contains 15 residues. J was trimmed by 3 bases and V by 8 bases; bases with no gene match: 7. Germline V gene data show CDR1 as LNHDA and CDR2 as SQIVND (reference sequence). The CDR3 DNA sequence: TGTGCCAGTTACAGGGGGCAGACGTCTAATGAAAAACTGTTTTTT. Translation: CASYRGQTSNEKLFF.

This clone was counted once. The V and J genes are TRBV4-1 and TRBJ1-1; D might be TRBD1 (5 bases). Germline V gene lookup returns CDR1 MGHRA and CDR2 YSYEKL. Trimming took off 0 bases at V and 5 bases at J, with 13 bases between the two ends. This CDR3 is built from 15 residues. CDR3 coding DNA: TGCGCCAGCAGCCAAGATCGGGGGAGGCATACTGAAGCTTTCTTT. Translation: CASSQDRGRHTEAFF.

DNA of the CDR3: TGTGCCAGCAGCTTCTCCGCCACCTTCCCTGCTAGGGGCTACACCTTC. It translates to CASSFSATFPARGYTF. The chain is built from TRBV11-2 and TRBJ1-2; D is uncertain. CDR1 and CDR2 from the germline V gene are SGHAT and FQNNGV. V lost 3 bases, J lost 8 bases, and 22 bases lay in between. The CDR3 sequence is 16 residues long.

This CDR3 reads CAISESIRETEAFF. DNA of the CDR3: TGTGCCATCAGTGAGTCTATTAGAGAGACTGAAGCTTTCTTT. The V and J genes are TRBV10-3 and TRBJ1-1; no clear D. V lost 0 bases and J lost 5, with 10 bases in between. Per the germline V gene, CDR1 is ENHRY and CDR2 is SYGVKD. This CDR3 spans 14 amino acids.

The chain joins TRBV28 to TRBJ1-1; 8 nucleotides align to TRBD1. CDR3 length equals 14 residues. CDR1 and CDR2 from the germline V gene are MDHEN and SYDVKM. The junction had 15 bases not matched to a gene; V was cut back by 7 bases and J by 11 bases. The CDR3 DNA reads TGTGCCAGCACCGACAGGGGTTCGGTCTTTACGGCTTTCTTT. This gives the protein CASTDRGSVFTAFF.

The rearrangement links TRBV19 to TRBJ2-7; D unresolved. Germline-derived CDR1 and CDR2 are LNHDA and SQIVND (reference sequence). The CDR3 spans 10 residues. The V gene lost 8 bases and the J gene lost 5 bases, with 7 bases spanning the gap. CDR3: CASGRDEQYF. The CDR3 DNA is TGTGCCAGTGGAAGAGACGAGCAGTACTTC.

The chain employs TRBV6-5 and TRBJ1-2; no clear D. This CDR3 has 13 amino acids. Trimming stripped 7 bases from V and 6 bases from J, with 15 bases between. The V gene's germline CDR1 is MNHEY and CDR2 SVGAGI. In DNA, the CDR3 is TGTGCCAGCAACCTCTCGGGCAGTCATGGCTACACCTTC. Protein sequence: CASNLSGSHGYTF.

This rearrangement joins TRBV7-2 to TRBJ2-1; D might be TRBD2 (5 bases). This CDR3 spans 14 amino acids. Germline V gene lookup returns CDR1 SGHTA and CDR2 FQGNSA. V gave up 3 bases and J gave up 5 bases, with 11 bases separating them. CDR3 residues: CASSFSAYNNEQFF. The CDR3 region has the DNA TGTGCCAGCAGCTTTAGCGCTTACAACAATGAGCAGTTCTTC.

The chain carries TRBV29-1 and TRBJ1-1; D remains unclear. V dropped 7 bases and J dropped 0 bases, with 24 bases sitting between them. Looked up from germline, CDR1 is SQVTM and CDR2 is ANQGSEA. CDR3 length: 17 residues. The CDR3 sequence: CSAPKLAIGQMNTEAFF. The CDR3 DNA reads TGCAGCGCCCCGAAGTTGGCGATAGGGCAGATGAACACTGAAGCTTTCTTT.

The chain links TRBV4-2 to TRBJ1-2; TRBD1 matches at 7 bases. Germline CDR1 reads LGHNA; CDR2 reads YNFKEQ. The CDR3 is 16 residues long. The junction had 10 bases not matched to a gene; V was cut back by 0 bases and J by 6 bases. The CDR3 DNA is TGTGCCAGCAGCCAAGAAGGGGGAGAGGGGGCTGATGGCTACACCTTC. Protein sequence: CASSQEGGEGADGYTF.

This clone was seen a single time. This rearrangement joins TRBV28 to TRBJ1-4; perhaps TRBD1 as D (6 bases). The length of the CDR3 is 15 residues. The V gene lost 6 bases and the J gene lost 3 bases, with 14 bases spanning the gap. Germline lookup yields CDR1 MDHEN and CDR2 SYDVKM. The CDR3 sequence is CASSQRGGSNEKLFF. CDR3 DNA sequence: TGTGCCAGCAGCCAGAGGGGGGGGTCTAATGAAAAACTGTTTTTT.

Remarks on this clone: One end of the junction varies from germline; a read error may be responsible. The chain combines TRBV2 with TRBJ2-5; D remains unclear. CDR3 length equals 12 residues. Germline values: CDR1 SNHLY, CDR2 FYNNEI. In nucleotides, the CDR3 is TGTGCCAGCACGGGTCACCAAAAGACCCAGTACTTC. It is translated as CASTGHQKTQYF. Filled out from reference TRBV2 and TRBJ2-5, the complete variable domain reads EPEVTQTPSHQVTQMGQEVILRCVPISNHLYFYWYRQILGQKVEFLVSFYNNEISEKSEIFDDQFSVERPDGSNFTLKIRSTKLEDSAMYFCASTGHQKTQYFGPGTRLLVL.

The genes are TRBV7-9 and TRBJ1-1; 10 bases are a match to TRBD1. CDR1 and CDR2 (germline): SEHNR, FQNEAQ (reference sequence). With 5 bases clipped from V and 6 bases from J, the junction kept 12 bases outside the gene matches. This CDR3 has 16 amino acids. The CDR3 DNA is TGTGCCAGCAGCGAGACAGGGGGCACGGTTTTTTCTGAAGCTTTCTTT. Encoded protein: CASSETGGTVFSEAFF.

This chain's CDR3 is CASNRDSTPSNQPQHF. The CDR3 DNA reads as TGCGCCAGTAACCGGGACAGTACGCCTAGCAATCAGCCCCAGCATTTT. The chain uses TRBV5-1 and TRBJ1-5, with 7 bases fitting TRBD1. Per the germline V gene, CDR1 is SGHRS and CDR2 is YFSETQ. V shed 8 bases and J 0 bases; nucleotides not matched to a gene: 11. The CDR3 is made up of 16 amino acids.

CDR3 sequence: CASSSPRTGGNQPQHF. Written as DNA, the CDR3 is TGTGCCAGCAGTTCCCCCCGGACAGGGGGCAATCAGCCCCAGCATTTT. This chain joins TRBV28 and TRBJ1-5, with TRBD1 identical over 9 bases. The length of the CDR3 is 16 residues. Germline lookup yields CDR1 MDHEN and CDR2 SYDVKM. V lost 4 bases and J lost 2; bases outside the gene matches: 6.

The chain combines TRBV4-2 with TRBJ2-1; possibly TRBD2 for D (6 bases). V lost 1 base, J lost 10 bases, and 20 bases lay in between. Germline loops: CDR1 LGHNA, CDR2 YNFKEQ. The CDR3 has 16 residues. CDR3 amino acids: CASSQAGSVAGLEQFF. The CDR3 region has the DNA TGTGCCAGCAGCCAAGCTGGAAGTGTGGCGGGGTTAGAGCAGTTCTTC.

The chain employs TRBV3-1 (or the pseudogene TRBV3-2) and TRBJ2-2; no reliable D call. Germline assignment: CDR1 LGHDT and CDR2 YNNKEL (reference sequence). This CDR3 region has 13 residues. The V and J ends lost 5 bases and 0 bases respectively, with 4 bases between them. The CDR3 DNA reads TGTGCCAGCAGCTACACGAACACCGGGGAGCTGTTTTTT. This gives the protein CASSYTNTGELFF.

The CDR3 loop reads CASSHLGQGAHEQYF. CDR3 coding DNA: TGTGCCAGCAGCCATCTCGGACAGGGCGCCCACGAGCAGTACTTC. The rearrangement links TRBV14 to TRBJ2-7, with 8 bases that match TRBD1. CDR1 is SGHDN and CDR2 is FVKESK in the germline V gene. The CDR3 length is 15 residues. V shed 3 bases and J 5 bases; nucleotides not matched to a gene: 9.

This chain uses TRBV5-1 with TRBJ1-4; D ambiguous. The CDR3 length is 14 residues. V lost 1 base and J lost 5, with 9 bases in between. CDR1 and CDR2 from the germline V gene are SGHRS and YFSETQ. CDR3 sequence: CASSLSQLNEKLFF. Here the CDR3 DNA reads TGCGCCAGCAGCTTGTCACAGTTAAATGAAAAACTGTTTTTT.